These T cell receptor beta chains were read from a single sample in a study of CXCR3-negative and CXCR3-positive naive CD8 T cells. After re-calling the 5' RACE reads, TCRdb lists one entry per CDR3 protein, DNA absent. The table lists approximately 4,000 distinct CDR3 sequences, with approximately 2% in the top ten. Sequencing used naive CXCR3- CD8+ T cells from blood. The receptors here all came from a human donor in good health. Some clones in this sample may be carry-over from other donors' samples. The CDR3 runs from the conserved cysteine through the conserved F or W. Size values are once, few and many counts, or a class for expanded clones, and some rows have none.

clone_size | j_call | cdr3_length | v_call | cdr3_aa
- | TRBJ1-5 | 15 | TRBV19 | CASSPGTASNQPQHF
- | TRBJ2-3 | 11 | TRBV5-1 | CASSFADTQYF
medium-sized | TRBJ2-5 | 12 | TRBV29-1 | CSSWGLQETQYF
medium-sized | TRBJ2-2 | 16 | TRBV18 | CASSPRTSGHTGELFF
- | TRBJ1-2 | 13 | TRBV5-4 | CASSWTGNYGYTF
- | TRBJ1-2 | 17 | TRBV4-1 | CASSQEGTALNNYGYTF
medium-sized | TRBJ1-5 | 12 | TRBV25-1 | CASSGQGASQHF
- | TRBJ1-5 | 12 | TRBV13 | CASSSGGQPQHF
- | TRBJ1-6 | 18 | TRBV18 | CASSPQPGQLVEGSPLHF
- | TRBJ1-1 | 15 | TRBV19 | CASSSYRGRRTEAFF
- | TRBJ1-1 | 12 | TRBV28 | CASRPEGGEAFF
- | TRBJ1-1 | 12 | TRBV6-2/TRBV6-3 | CASVGGGTEAFF
medium-sized | TRBJ2-3 | 14 | TRBV29-1 | CSVEGVAGTDTQYF
- | TRBJ2-7 | 15 | TRBV11-2 | CASSLDGPSSYEQYF
- | TRBJ2-7 | 14 | TRBV7-8 | CASSILAGQYEQYF
- | TRBJ2-5 | 14 | TRBV29-1 | CSVEDLKPRATQYF
medium-sized | TRBJ2-1 | 15 | TRBV20-1 | CSARGILSSYNEQFF
- | TRBJ1-2 | 13 | TRBV29-1 | CSVEATGDNGYTF
medium-sized | TRBJ1-6 | 13 | TRBV20-1 | CSARVSDNSPLHF
- | TRBJ2-7 | 16 | TRBV4-1 | CASSQDIRLARYEQYF